Presented here are 9 T cell receptor beta chains from one specimen sequenced in a study of PD-L1 blockade in urothelial cancer. This table comes from immunoSEQ multiplex PCR, and its TCRdb copy is limited to in-frame clones, with some not included. Of some 57,000 clones listed, roughly 82% were seen once; the top ten hold 1% to 1.5%. Time point denoted: pretreatment peripheral blood. Specimen: PBMCs, collected around atezolizumab (anti-PD-L1) treatment. Receptor source: a man in his fifties or sixties with urothelial cancer.

The V gene is TRBV6-1, the J gene TRBJ2-7; weak D call: TRBD1 (5 bases). V lost 3 bases, J lost 2 bases, and 11 bases lay in between. From germline, CDR1 is MNHNS and CDR2 SASEGT. This CDR3 is built from 14 residues. CDR3 region: CASSEGPWAYEQYF. The CDR3 DNA follows: TGTGCCAGCAGTGAGGGGCCCTGGGCCTACGAGCAGTACTTC.

The chain links TRBV7-2 to TRBJ1-1; 11 bases agree with TRBD1. J was trimmed by 4 bases and V by 1 base; bases with no gene match: 5. Per the germline V gene, CDR1 is SGHTA and CDR2 is FQGNSA. The CDR3 covers 16 residues. CDR3 sequence: CASSLGTGTGGTEAFF. CDR3 DNA: TGTGCCAGCAGCTTAGGGACCGGGACAGGGGGCACTGAAGCTTTCTTT.

CDR3 in DNA: TGTGCCAGCAGTCCCCAGGGAAGGAATGAAAAACTGTTTTTT. Encoded protein: CASSPQGRNEKLFF. The rearrangement joins TRBV6-1 to TRBJ1-4; a weak D match, TRBD1 (5 bases). Trimming removed 5 bases from V and 5 bases from J, with 12 bases in between. Germline CDR1 MNHNS, CDR2 SASEGT. The CDR3 contains 14 residues.

The chain employs TRBV6-1 and TRBJ2-6; 8 bases fit TRBD2. Germline-derived CDR1 and CDR2 are MNHNS and SASEGT. This CDR3 has 17 amino acids. V lost 2 bases to trimming and J lost 1 base; unmatched junction nucleotides: 4. CDR3 DNA: TGTGCCAGCAGTGAACGTGGACTAGCTTCTGGGGCCAACGTCCTGACTTTC. Translating gives CASSERGLASGANVLTF.

The CDR3 nucleotides are TGCGCCAGCAGCTTGTTCAGGAGGCCCTACGAGCAGTACTTC. It is translated as CASSLFRRPYEQYF. The chain combines TRBV5-1 with TRBJ2-7, with TRBD2 as a possible D gene (5 bases). Germline CDR1 is SGHRS and CDR2 is YFSETQ. This CDR3 region has 14 residues. Trimming removed 1 base at V and 2 bases at J, with 10 bases between. The complete variable domain, with remaining parts taken from reference TRBV5-1 and TRBJ2-7, reads KAGVTQTPRYLIKTRGQQVTLSCSPISGHRSVSWYQQTPGQGLQFLFEYFSETQRNKGNFPGRFSGRQFSNSRSEMNVSTLELGDSALYLCASSLFRRPYEQYFGPGTRLTVT.

J is TRBJ2-1 and V is TRBV7-7, with TRBD2 matching 10 bases. CDR1 is SSHAT and CDR2 is FNYEAQ in the germline V gene (reference sequence). The V and J ends lost 3 bases and 3 bases, in that order; junction bases with no gene match: 2. The CDR3 is 15 amino acids. The CDR3 nucleotides read TGTGCCAGCAGCTTCGGGACTAGCGACTACAATGAGCAGTTCTTC. It translates to CASSFGTSDYNEQFF.

V gene TRBV6-5 combines with J gene TRBJ1-1; a weak D match, TRBD1 (6 bases). This CDR3 region has 15 residues. Germline assignment: CDR1 MNHEY and CDR2 SVGAGI. V was pared by 0 bases and J by 0 bases, with 8 bases between. CDR3 region: CASSYSGTMNTEAFF. The CDR3 bases are TGTGCCAGCAGTTACTCTGGGACAATGAACACTGAAGCTTTCTTT.

The J gene is TRBJ1-1, the V gene TRBV28; 8 positions match TRBD1. This CDR3 is 15 amino acids long. With V trimmed by 1 base and J by 1 base, 2 bases remained unmatched. CDR1 is MDHEN and CDR2 is SYDVKM in the germline V gene. The CDR3 protein is CASSLSGGKNTEAFF. DNA of the CDR3: TGTGCCAGCAGTTTATCAGGGGGCAAGAACACTGAAGCTTTCTTT.

The chain carries TRBV2 and TRBJ2-3, with D maybe TRBD2 (6 bases). Germline CDR1 reads SNHLY; CDR2 reads FYNNEI. V was pared by 10 bases and J by 1 base, with 24 bases between. This CDR3 comprises 17 residues. The CDR3 DNA reads TGTGCCACCGAAGCCCCGGGACTTCTACTGGGCACAGATACGCAGTATTTT. Encoded protein: CATEAPGLLLGTDTQYF.